This TCR beta chain was identified during a study of blood T cell repertoires in COVID-19. About the research overall: From the United States, Italy and Spain came samples of acute and convalescent COVID-19. PBMCs, B-cell-depleted T cells, or T cells provided the cDNA or gDNA that made up the material.

V trimming: 3 bases; J trimming: 0 bases; junction bases outside the gene matches: 4. CDR3 size: 17 residues. Germline CDR1 and CDR2: SGHRS and YFSETQ. Per the study methods: How many nucleated cells were present was estimated from reference gene primer amplification. Produced via immunoSEQ multiplex PCR; TCRdb's table is partial and in-frame only. Clonal size and the V and J genes are those of that table, whereas D and trimming came from the DNA. The sample holds 120,000 to 150,000 clones, about three quarters seen once. J is TRBJ2-1 and V is TRBV5-1; TRBD2 aligns across 12 bases. The sample comprised peripheral blood. This clonotype was obtained from an older man with acute or convalescent COVID-19. The CDR3 DNA reads TGCGCCAGCAGCTCCTTGACTAGCGGGGGCTCCTACAATGAGCAGTTCTTC. Encoded protein: CASSSLTSGGSYNEQFF.